These 30 T cell receptor beta chains share one sample of origin, sequenced in a study of cytomegalovirus exposure and HLA in healthy donors. Both 60 Vbeta primers and 13 Jbeta primers went into the PCR. Profiling relied on immunoSEQ multiplex PCR, and the TCRdb table lists in-frame clones only, not all of them. The sample carries 280,000 or so clones, around nine tenths recorded once. The specimen was PBMCs. Receptor source: a young woman in good health and CMV-seronegative.

The chain couples TRBV13 to TRBJ1-2; 8 bases are a match to TRBD1. The CDR3 is made up of 14 amino acids. The V gene's germline CDR1 is PRHDT and CDR2 FYEKMQ (reference sequence). V was pared by 5 bases and J by 0 bases, with 2 bases of the junction left unmatched. The CDR3 protein is CASSAGQANYGYTF. The CDR3 nucleotides are TGTGCCAGCAGCGCGGGACAGGCTAACTATGGCTACACCTTC. The entire variable domain, with the rest obtained from reference TRBV13 and TRBJ1-2, is as follows: AAGVIQSPRHLIKEKRETATLKCYPIPRHDTVYWYQQGPGQDPQFLISFYEKMQSDKGSIPDRFSAQQFSDYHSELNMSSLELGDSALYFCASSAGQANYGYTFGSGTRLTVV.

The chain recombines TRBV29-1 with TRBJ2-2; 10 bases are a match to TRBD2. The germline V gene has CDR1 SQVTM and CDR2 ANQGSEA. CDR3 length equals 16 residues. The V segment lost 4 bases and the J segment 2 bases; nucleotides outside the gene matches: 7. CDR3 loop: CSVGGLAGVNTGELFF. CDR3 nucleotides: TGCAGCGTTGGAGGGCTAGCGGGGGTCAACACCGGGGAGCTGTTTTTT.

The genes are TRBV5-8 and TRBJ1-5; D may be TRBD1 (6 bases). In germline, CDR1 is SGHTS, CDR2 YDEGEE. Trimming took off 4 bases at V and 7 bases at J, with 15 bases between the two ends. The CDR3 length is 14 residues. CDR3 DNA: TGTGCCAGCAGCCCAGTGGGGGCTCGGCAGCCCCAGCATTTT. Translating gives CASSPVGARQPQHF. Combining the CDR3 with reference TRBV5-8 and TRBJ1-5 gives the whole variable domain EAGVTQSPTHLIKTRGQQATLRCSPISGHTSVYWYQQALGLGLQFLLWYDEGEERNRGNFPPRFSGRQFPNYSSELNVNALELEDSALYLCASSPVGARQPQHFGDGTRLSIL.

Regarding this clone: The DNA is left out, because the CDR3 cannot be placed on it with certainty; the CDR3 is given as TCRdb lists it. The J gene is TRBJ2-7, the V gene TRBV21-1; TRBD1, the D gene given by the table, was not confirmed from the DNA. TRBV21-1 is a pseudogene. 18 amino acids form the CDR3, both terminal residues included. CDR3: CASSKPCWGQGASYEQYF.

For this clone: Other DNA sequences within the sample encode an identical CDR3. In DNA, the CDR3 is TGTGCCAGTAGACCCACGGGGGGGTCGAATCAGCCCCAGCATTTT. Translating it yields CASRPTGGSNQPQHF. The V gene is TRBV19, the J gene TRBJ1-5; a possible D gene is TRBD1 (5 bases). This CDR3 is 15 amino acids long. Trimming cost V 6 bases and J 4 bases, with 16 bases left between them. The germline gives CDR1 LNHDA, CDR2 SQIVND (reference sequence).

The V and J genes are TRBV29-1 and TRBJ1-2, with TRBD1 matching 10 bases. From germline, CDR1 is SQVTM and CDR2 ANQGSEA. The junction had 8 bases not matched to a gene; V was cut back by 6 bases and J by 4 bases. The CDR3 consists of 14 residues. CDR3 amino acids: CSVYRDRGVYGYTF. The CDR3 DNA reads as TGCAGCGTCTACCGGGACAGGGGCGTCTATGGCTACACCTTC.

This chain links TRBV7-2 with TRBJ2-4; 13 nucleotides align to TRBD2. V shed 5 bases and J 10 bases; nucleotides not matched to a gene: 8. Germline CDR1 and CDR2: SGHTA and FQGNSA. This CDR3 has 15 amino acids. The CDR3 DNA reads as TGTGCCAGCAGCCCAGGAGTGGGACTAGCGGGGATTCAGTACTTC. Protein sequence: CASSPGVGLAGIQYF.

The rearrangement uses TRBV30 and TRBJ2-7; D remains ambiguous. Per the germline V gene, CDR1 is GTSNPN and CDR2 is SVGIG (reference sequence). With 2 bases removed from V and 3 bases from J, the gap between germline ends came to 5 bases. The CDR3 covers 11 residues. The CDR3 bases are TGTGCCTGGAGTACGAGCTACGAGCAGTACTTC. This sequence encodes CAWSTSYEQYF.

A note on this clone: Other DNA sequences in the sample encode the same CDR3. This sequence joins TRBV5-1 and TRBJ2-2, with 10 bases fitting TRBD2. This CDR3 is 15 amino acids long. Germline CDR1 and CDR2: SGHRS and YFSETQ. V was clipped by 5 bases and J by 0 bases; unmatched bases: 1. CDR3 sequence reads: CASSLAGANTGELFF. The CDR3 DNA reads TGCGCCAGCAGTCTAGCGGGGGCGAACACCGGGGAGCTGTTTTTT.

J is TRBJ2-7 and V is TRBV5-6; 8 nucleotides line up with TRBD1. This CDR3 is built from 15 residues. The V segment lost 4 bases and the J segment 6 bases; nucleotides outside the gene matches: 12. Germline V gene lookup returns CDR1 SGHDT and CDR2 YYEEEE. As DNA, the CDR3 is TGTGCCAGCAGCCCCCCCTTTGACAGGGGAATCGAGCAGTACTTC. This sequence encodes CASSPPFDRGIEQYF.

The gene calls are TRBV6-5 and TRBJ1-1; the D gene is possibly TRBD1 (6 bases). From germline, CDR1 is MNHEY and CDR2 SVGAGI. V lost 8 bases and J lost 1, with 14 bases in between. The CDR3 is 14 amino acids. CDR3 sequence reads: CASRPGQQNTEAFF. The CDR3 nucleotides are TGTGCCAGCCGACCAGGACAGCAGAACACTGAAGCTTTCTTT.

The chain links TRBV7-9 to TRBJ2-5, with 12 nucleotides matching TRBD2. The junction had 1 base not matched to a gene; V was cut back by 4 bases and J by 4 bases. Germline CDR1 SEHNR, CDR2 FQNEAQ (reference sequence). The CDR3 has 14 amino acids. CDR3 sequence reads: CASSWGLAGETQYF. The CDR3 bases are TGTGCCAGCAGCTGGGGACTAGCGGGAGAGACCCAGTACTTC.

This clone has only one observation. The V and J genes are TRBV2 and TRBJ1-2; D uncertain. This CDR3 is built from 12 residues. Germline values: CDR1 SNHLY, CDR2 FYNNEI. V lost 4 bases to trimming and J lost 13 bases, with 16 bases between them. In nucleotides, the CDR3 is TGTGCCAGCAGTGTCGGGAGCCAGCCTTGCACCTTC. Its protein is CASSVGSQPCTF.

The V and J genes are TRBV15 and TRBJ2-5, with 7 bases matching TRBD1. CDR1 is LNHNV, CDR2 YYDKDF, per germline (reference sequence). The CDR3 totals 16 residues. Unmatched junction bases numbered 7, after V lost 0 bases and J lost 3 bases. The CDR3 region has the DNA TGTGCCACCAGCAGAGATCCATATCAGGGGGAAGAGACCCAGTACTTC. Translation gives CATSRDPYQGEETQYF.

The rearrangement uses TRBV6-1 and TRBJ1-3; 7 bases match TRBD1. This CDR3 spans 16 amino acids. V shed 4 bases and J 1 base; nucleotides not matched to a gene: 7. The germline CDR1 and CDR2 sequences are MNHNS and SASEGT. This chain's CDR3 is CASSGGRQGSGNTIYF. For the CDR3, the DNA is TGTGCCAGCAGTGGAGGAAGACAGGGATCTGGAAACACCATATATTTT.

This clone was observed a single time. The J gene is TRBJ2-1, the V gene TRBV10-3, with TRBD1 matching 10 bases. Germline-derived CDR1 and CDR2 are ENHRY and SYGVKD. Trimming removed 10 bases from V and 4 bases from J; junction bases left unmatched: 7. This CDR3 spans 14 amino acids. The DNA of the CDR3 is TGTGCCACCACGGGACAGGGGACATACAATGAGCAGTTCTTC. Protein sequence: CATTGQGTYNEQFF.

The chain links TRBV2 to TRBJ1-3, with a tentative D call TRBD1 (5 bases). Trimming took off 6 bases at V and 1 base at J, with 13 bases between the two ends. CDR3 length: 15 residues. Germline assignment: CDR1 SNHLY and CDR2 FYNNEI. CDR3 amino acids: CASRVQGSSGNTIYF. The DNA for the CDR3 is TGTGCCAGCAGGGTGCAGGGTTCATCTGGAAACACCATATATTTT.

The chain recombines TRBV5-1 with TRBJ1-2; D is unclear. The V and J ends lost 2 bases and 1 base respectively, with 12 bases between them. This CDR3 is 15 amino acids long. The V gene's germline CDR1 is SGHRS and CDR2 YFSETQ. The DNA for the CDR3 is TGCGCCAGCAGCTTTAGATCCCCTAATAACTATGGCTACACCTTC. It specifies CASSFRSPNNYGYTF.

Concerning this clone: One end of the junction is discordant with germline, which a read error may explain. Here the CDR3 reads CSSMDFGQGAAGELFF. The CDR3 coding sequence is TGTTCCAGCATGGATTTCGGACAGGGGGCGGCCGGGGAGCTGTTTTTT. This rearrangement joins TRBV7-9 to TRBJ2-2; 11 nucleotides line up with TRBD1. The V gene's germline CDR1 is SEHNR and CDR2 FQNEAQ (reference sequence). This CDR3 has 16 amino acids. The variable domain in full, completed from reference TRBV7-9 and TRBJ2-2, reads DTGVSQNPRHKITKRGQNVTFRCDPISEHNRLYWYRQTLGQGPEFLTYFQNEAQLEKSRLLSDRFSAERPKGSFSTLEIQRTEQGDSAMYLCSSMDFGQGAAGELFFGEGSRLTVL.

The chain joins TRBV11-2 to TRBJ1-1, with TRBD1 matching over 11 bases. The V gene's germline CDR1 is SGHAT and CDR2 FQNNGV. V was clipped by 3 bases and J by 3 bases; unmatched bases: 6. The CDR3 loop spans 16 amino acids. CDR3 loop: CASSFWTGGLDTEAFF. The CDR3 DNA sequence: TGTGCCAGCAGCTTTTGGACAGGGGGCTTGGACACTGAAGCTTTCTTT.

V usage is TRBV27 and J usage is TRBJ2-1; 12 nucleotides align to TRBD2. The CDR3 consists of 20 residues. J gave up 7 bases and V 3 bases, and 19 bases lay outside the gene matches. Germline CDR1 MNHEY, CDR2 SMNVEV (reference sequence). CDR3 sequence reads: CASSFGRIGTSGGLRNEQFF. CDR3 DNA: TGTGCCAGCAGTTTTGGACGTATCGGAACTAGCGGGGGGCTAAGGAATGAGCAGTTCTTC.

This clone has only one observation. The V and J genes are TRBV28 and TRBJ1-5; 7 nucleotides align to TRBD1. With 3 bases clipped from V and 4 bases from J, the junction kept 6 bases outside the gene matches. The V gene's germline CDR1 is MDHEN and CDR2 SYDVKM. The CDR3 has 15 amino acids. This CDR3 reads CASSFGGQPNQPQHF. The CDR3 DNA sequence: TGTGCCAGCAGTTTTGGGGGACAGCCAAATCAGCCCCAGCATTTT.

The rearrangement links TRBV19 to TRBJ1-5; 9 bases match TRBD1. From germline, CDR1 is LNHDA and CDR2 SQIVND (reference sequence). The V and J ends lost 7 bases and 4 bases, in that order; junction bases with no gene match: 17. This CDR3 region has 18 residues. The CDR3, as DNA: TGTGCCAGTACCCCGGCTTATAGGACAGGGGATTGGAATCAGCCCCAGCATTTT. Protein sequence: CASTPAYRTGDWNQPQHF.

The chain couples TRBV2 to TRBJ2-7; TRBD1 agrees at 9 bases. The ends lost 7 bases at V and 2 bases at J; junction bases unmatched: 6. The germline V gene encodes CDR1 SNHLY and CDR2 FYNNEI. This CDR3 has 14 residues. The CDR3 nucleotides read TGTGCCAGCATTGCGGACAGGGGTCCCTACGAGCAGTACTTC. Encoded protein: CASIADRGPYEQYF.

V and J are TRBV19 and TRBJ2-4; 8 nucleotides line up with TRBD2. Losses at the gene ends were 5 bases for V and 7 bases for J; bases not matched to a gene: 13. The CDR3 is 16 residues long. Per the germline V gene, CDR1 is LNHDA and CDR2 is SQIVND (reference sequence). DNA for the CDR3: TGTGCCAGTAGTCTTCGGGGGGGCCCCCCTAAGAACATTCAGTACTTC. This gives the protein CASSLRGGPPKNIQYF.

The chain joins TRBV30 to TRBJ2-1; a weak D match, TRBD2 (7 bases). CDR1 is GTSNPN and CDR2 is SVGIG in the germline V gene (reference sequence). The CDR3 is 13 residues long. V shed 0 bases and J shed 9 bases, with 12 bases lying between them. The CDR3 bases are TGTGCCTGGAGTGTAGTAGGGGGGGCTGAGCAGTTCTTC. Its translation is CAWSVVGGAEQFF.

The V gene is TRBV13, the J gene TRBJ2-7; 7 nucleotides match TRBD2. CDR1 PRHDT and CDR2 FYEKMQ come from the germline V gene (reference sequence). This CDR3 is 16 amino acids long. The trim removed 4 bases at V and 2 bases at J, leaving 11 bases unmatched. The CDR3 spells CASSSTRDYPPYEQYF. The DNA of the CDR3 is TGTGCCAGCAGCTCGACACGGGACTACCCTCCCTACGAGCAGTACTTC.

V is TRBV6-5 and J is TRBJ2-3; 8 bases map to TRBD2. V lost 3 bases and J lost 2; bases outside the gene matches: 4. Germline V gene data show CDR1 as MNHEY and CDR2 as SVGAGI. The CDR3 loop spans 15 amino acids. The chain's CDR3 is CASSYSSGFTDTQYF. CDR3 DNA sequence: TGTGCCAGCAGTTATTCTAGCGGGTTCACAGATACGCAGTATTTT.

The V gene is TRBV27, the J gene TRBJ1-2, with D tentatively TRBD1 (5 bases). This CDR3 region has 16 residues. From germline, CDR1 is MNHEY and CDR2 SMNVEV (reference sequence). The germline V and J ends were trimmed by 1 base and 6 bases, with 18 bases remaining between them. The CDR3 reads CASSLYAQGLKNGYTF. Here the CDR3 DNA reads TGTGCCAGCAGTTTATACGCCCAGGGCCTAAAAAATGGCTACACCTTC.

The rearrangement joins TRBV7-9 to TRBJ1-1; weak D call: TRBD1 (6 bases). Germline lookup yields CDR1 SEHNR and CDR2 FQNEAQ (reference sequence). Trimming shortened V by 3 bases and J by 3 bases, and 17 bases separated the two germline ends. This CDR3 has 16 amino acids. CDR3: CASSLGAAKGDTEAFF. The DNA for the CDR3 is TGTGCCAGCAGCTTGGGGGCAGCAAAGGGGGACACTGAAGCTTTCTTT.